The sequence of this T cell receptor beta chain was determined in a study of low-dose radiotherapy and immunotherapy resistance in tumors. By sample fraction, this clonotype is medium-sized. One junction end does not reproduce the germline sequence, and a read error may be involved. The time point is: after trial treatment. Treatment of the sample: LDRT plus nivolumab, ipilimumab, low-dose cyclophosphamide and aspirin (RACIN trial). Donors were treated with nivolumab, ipilimumab, aspirin, and low-dose cyclophosphamide and radiotherapy. All eligible patients presented with advanced solid tumors that contained no tumor-infiltrating lymphocytes. First-strand cDNA relied on TRAV- and TRBV-specific primers spanning alpha and beta chains. PCR amplification of the TCRs was performed with Phusion for approximately 20 PCR cycles, and it relied on a constant-region primer together with a V-primer adapter. In vitro transcription served to amplify the isolated mRNA. MiXCR, applied by TCRdb to the reads, yields one record per CDR3 protein. The sample holds 80,000 or so distinct CDR3 sequences, roughly 17% seen once.

The sequences come from PBMCs, collected after low-dose radiotherapy plus immunotherapy. This TCR was sampled from a male donor with prostate cancer.

The CDR3 nucleotides are TGTGCCAGCAGCGCACAGGGGACAGATACGCAGTATTTT. This gives the protein CASSAQGTDTQYF. The V call is TRBV4-1, the J call TRBJ2-3, with 7 positions matching TRBD1. The CDR3 extends over 13 amino acids. From germline, CDR1 is MGHRA and CDR2 YSYEKL.